The next 26 T cell receptor beta chains were all read from a single sample in a study of blood T cell repertoires in COVID-19. Clones were sequenced by immunoSEQ multiplex PCR, and TCRdb holds only the in-frame ones, with some missing. In the table there are 89,000 or so clones, roughly 85% of which are singletons. The source material was peripheral blood. Source of these receptors: a man at least 80 years old with acute or convalescent COVID-19.

The chain recombines TRBV5-1 with TRBJ2-3, with 11 bases matching TRBD2. V shed 5 bases, J shed 4 bases, and the junction held 6 bases outside the gene matches. The CDR3 runs to 15 residues. CDR1 is SGHRS and CDR2 is YFSETQ in the germline V gene. The CDR3 sequence is CASSSFSGRADTQYF. DNA for the CDR3: TGCGCCAGCAGTTCGTTTAGCGGGAGGGCAGATACGCAGTATTTT. Using reference TRBV5-1 and TRBJ2-3 for the parts outside the CDR3, the full variable domain is KAGVTQTPRYLIKTRGQQVTLSCSPISGHRSVSWYQQTPGQGLQFLFEYFSETQRNKGNFPGRFSGRQFSNSRSEMNVSTLELGDSALYLCASSSFSGRADTQYFGPGTRLTVL.

The rearrangement links TRBV19 to TRBJ1-1, with D possibly TRBD1 on 5 matching bases. The CDR3 is made up of 19 amino acids. V dropped 1 base and J dropped 1 base, with 22 bases sitting between them. CDR1 LNHDA and CDR2 SQIVND come from the germline V gene (reference sequence). The CDR3 loop reads CASSIASRRPLGGNTEAFF. CDR3 in DNA: TGTGCCAGTAGTATAGCTTCGCGGCGGCCACTCGGGGGGAACACTGAAGCTTTCTTT.

This chain joins TRBV19 and TRBJ2-7; D gene uncertain. The germline V gene encodes CDR1 LNHDA and CDR2 SQIVND (reference sequence). Trimming removed 3 bases from V and 0 bases from J, with 9 bases in between. The CDR3 runs to 14 residues. CDR3 amino acids: CASSIKLFSYEQYF. Here the CDR3 DNA reads TGTGCCAGTAGTATTAAGCTGTTCTCCTACGAGCAGTACTTC.

This sequence joins TRBV28 and TRBJ2-7; TRBD2 matches 7 bases. The CDR3 sequence is 16 residues long. The ends lost 5 bases at V and 3 bases at J; junction bases unmatched: 13. The germline CDR1 and CDR2 sequences are MDHEN and SYDVKM. The CDR3 sequence: CASSPASGLAVYEQYF. The CDR3 DNA reads as TGTGCCAGCAGTCCCGCCTCGGGCCTAGCGGTCTACGAGCAGTACTTC.

This chain uses TRBV11-2 with TRBJ2-1; D perhaps matches TRBD2 (6 bases). Germline V gene data show CDR1 as SGHAT and CDR2 as FQNNGV. V shed 3 bases and J shed 2 bases, with 14 bases lying between them. The CDR3 is 16 residues long. CDR3 sequence reads: CASSLRGAEPYNEQFF. The CDR3 region has the DNA TGTGCCAGCAGCTTGCGGGGAGCGGAGCCCTACAATGAGCAGTTCTTC.

This chain links TRBV5-8 with TRBJ1-4; maybe TRBD1 (6 bases). The CDR3 spans 15 residues. Per the germline V gene, CDR1 is SGHTS and CDR2 is YDEGEE. The V end was cut by 4 bases, the J end by 8 bases, with 18 bases between. The CDR3 region is CASSPTGIISEKLFF. The CDR3 nucleotides read TGTGCCAGCAGCCCTACAGGGATTATCAGCGAAAAACTGTTTTTT.

The chain combines TRBV3-1 (or the pseudogene TRBV3-2) with TRBJ1-2; 8 bases match TRBD1. CDR1 and CDR2 (germline): LGHDT, YNNKEL (reference sequence). V was pared by 2 bases and J by 3 bases, with 2 bases of the junction left unmatched. The CDR3 has 14 residues. The CDR3 region is CASSQLQGDYGYTF. CDR3 in DNA: TGTGCCAGCAGCCAATTACAGGGGGACTATGGCTACACCTTC.

The V call is TRBV5-4, the J call TRBJ2-1; D is undetermined. Germline V CDR1 and CDR2: SGHNT, YYREEE (reference sequence). Trimming removed 2 bases from V and 9 bases from J, with 9 bases in between. The CDR3 spans 12 residues. CDR3 protein: CASSFDSGEQFF. The DNA for the CDR3 is TGTGCCAGCAGCTTTGATTCAGGTGAGCAGTTCTTC.

V gene TRBV2 combines with J gene TRBJ1-6; TRBD1 is a possible D gene (6 bases). Germline CDR1 SNHLY, CDR2 FYNNEI. The CDR3 sequence is 13 residues long. V shed 9 bases and J shed 8 bases, with 14 bases lying between them. For the CDR3, the DNA is TGTGCCAGTACGGACAGCTCCTATTCACCCCTCCACTTT. It codes for CASTDSSYSPLHF. The variable domain in full, with the rest retrieved from reference TRBV2 and TRBJ1-6, is EPEVTQTPSHQVTQMGQEVILRCVPISNHLYFYWYRQILGQKVEFLVSFYNNEISEKSEIFDDQFSVERPDGSNFTLKIRSTKLEDSAMYFCASTDSSYSPLHFGNGTRLTVT.

In the case of this clone: The germline gene is not matched at one end of the junction; a read error may be the cause. This chain joins TRBV10-3 and TRBJ2-1; 7 bases match TRBD2. Germline V lookup: CDR1 ENHRY, CDR2 SYGVKD. The CDR3 is 12 residues long. The CDR3 DNA follows: TGCGCCATCAGTGAGGGAGGGGATGAGCAGTTCTTC. It codes for CAISEGGDEQFF.

In its sample, this clone was seen once. The chain recombines TRBV30 with TRBJ2-7; D is undetermined. The length of the CDR3 is 12 residues. The germline V gene has CDR1 GTSNPN and CDR2 SVGIG (reference sequence). Trimming left V 4 bases short and J 1 base short, with 8 bases between. The CDR3 DNA is TGTGCCTGGATAGGAGAATCCTACGAGCAGTACTTC. It yields the protein CAWIGESYEQYF.

This chain joins TRBV6-5 and TRBJ2-7, with 12 bases lining up with TRBD1. The germline gives CDR1 MNHEY, CDR2 SVGAGI. Trimming took 3 bases from V and 12 from J; bases not matched to a gene: 15. The CDR3 sequence is 16 residues long. The CDR3 sequence: CASSYPGQGALSKRYF. CDR3 nucleotide sequence: TGTGCCAGCAGTTATCCGGGACAGGGGGCGCTTTCGAAGCGGTACTTC.

The CDR3 DNA is TGTGCCAGCAGCCCTAAAGGGGGCGAAGAGGAGACCCAGTACTTC. Its protein is CASSPKGGEEETQYF. The chain links TRBV28 to TRBJ2-5; 7 bases align to TRBD1. Germline trimming cut 6 bases from V and 5 bases from J; bases unmatched to any gene: 12. The CDR3 length is 15 residues. Germline V gene sequence: CDR1 MDHEN, CDR2 SYDVKM.

The CDR3 nucleotides are TGTGCCAGCAGTTTATCCCGGGGGATCGGTCAGCCCCAGCATTTT. Translated: CASSLSRGIGQPQHF. The chain links TRBV28 to TRBJ1-5; D perhaps matches TRBD1 (5 bases). Germline V gene data show CDR1 as MDHEN and CDR2 as SYDVKM. The CDR3 covers 15 residues. V lost 1 base to trimming and J lost 6 bases, with 13 bases between them. Together with reference TRBV28 and TRBJ1-5, the CDR3 gives the full variable domain: DVKVTQSSRYLVKRTGEKVFLECVQDMDHENMFWYRQDPGLGLRLIYFSYDVKMKEKGDIPEGYSVSREKKERFSLILESASTNQTSMYLCASSLSRGIGQPQHFGDGTRLSIL.

The CDR3: CASSIWGQGADQPQHF. The CDR3 region has the DNA TGTGCCAGTAGTATCTGGGGCCAGGGGGCTGATCAGCCCCAGCATTTT. The V call is TRBV19, the J call TRBJ1-5; 8 nucleotides match TRBD1. With 3 bases clipped from V and 5 bases from J, the junction kept 9 bases outside the gene matches. This CDR3 region has 16 residues. Germline V gene data show CDR1 as LNHDA and CDR2 as SQIVND (reference sequence).

V gene TRBV6-1 combines with J gene TRBJ2-5; 9 bases agree with TRBD1. Germline CDR1 and CDR2: MNHNS and SASEGT. CDR3 size: 15 residues. V lost 1 base to trimming and J lost 2 bases; unmatched junction nucleotides: 2. CDR3 DNA: TGTGCCAGCAGTGAAGGGACAGGGGTTCAAGAGACCCAGTACTTC. Translation gives CASSEGTGVQETQYF.

This rearrangement joins TRBV28 to TRBJ1-5, with D possibly matching TRBD1 (5 bases). The CDR3 runs 16 residues. Germline assignment: CDR1 MDHEN and CDR2 SYDVKM. V gave up 5 bases and J gave up 5 bases, with 19 bases separating them. This CDR3 reads CASSPPGGGTDQPQHF. DNA for the CDR3: TGTGCCAGCAGTCCTCCCGGGGGGGGGACCGATCAGCCCCAGCATTTT.

The J gene is TRBJ2-3, the V gene TRBV5-1, with 7 bases lining up with TRBD1. The CDR3 totals 14 residues. CDR1 is SGHRS and CDR2 is YFSETQ in the germline V gene. After removal of 5 bases from V and 4 bases from J, the junction contained 7 bases not matched to a gene. The CDR3 sequence is CASSRDSFADTQYF. DNA for the CDR3: TGCGCCAGCAGTAGGGACAGTTTTGCAGATACGCAGTATTTT.

V and J are TRBV5-4 and TRBJ2-3; TRBD2 aligns across 11 bases. Germline CDR1 reads SGHNT; CDR2 reads YYREEE (reference sequence). This CDR3 has 15 residues. Trimming took 4 bases from V and 0 from J; bases not matched to a gene: 1. The CDR3 DNA reads as TGTGCCAGCAGCCGGACTAGCGGGAGCACAGATACGCAGTATTTT. Translating it yields CASSRTSGSTDTQYF.

The J gene is TRBJ2-7, the V gene TRBV14, with 7 bases matching TRBD1. The CDR3 has 13 residues. Germline V lookup: CDR1 SGHDN, CDR2 FVKESK. V lost 2 bases, J lost 4 bases, and 2 bases stayed unmatched. The CDR3 is CASSQTGDYEQYF. The CDR3 DNA sequence: TGTGCCAGCAGCCAAACAGGGGATTACGAGCAGTACTTC.

This chain uses TRBV3-1 (or the pseudogene TRBV3-2) with TRBJ2-7; possibly TRBD1 for D (5 bases). Germline V gene lookup returns CDR1 LGHDT and CDR2 YNNKEL (reference sequence). V was cut by 0 bases and J by 5 bases, with 14 bases left in between. This CDR3 spans 15 amino acids. The CDR3: CASSQDGRVWDEQYF. CDR3 DNA sequence: TGTGCCAGCAGCCAAGATGGCAGGGTTTGGGACGAGCAGTACTTC.

The rearrangement joins TRBV7-9 to TRBJ2-7; 8 nucleotides align to TRBD1. CDR1 is SEHNR and CDR2 is FQNEAQ in the germline V gene (reference sequence). The CDR3 covers 15 residues. V lost 5 bases, J lost 0 bases, and 6 bases stayed unmatched. This CDR3 reads CASSPDRGLSYEQYF. Written as DNA, the CDR3 is TGTGCCAGCAGCCCCGACAGGGGCCTCTCCTACGAGCAGTACTTC.

The V call is TRBV7-9, the J call TRBJ2-2; 8 nucleotides agree with TRBD1. The CDR3 contains 18 residues. The junction had 14 bases not matched to a gene; V was cut back by 6 bases and J by 2 bases. The germline V gene has CDR1 SEHNR and CDR2 FQNEAQ (reference sequence). The CDR3 sequence is CASSNPGQGVVNTGELFF. In nucleotides, the CDR3 is TGTGCCAGCAGTAACCCAGGACAGGGAGTGGTTAACACCGGGGAGCTGTTTTTT.

This clone was picked up a small number of times. This chain uses TRBV28 with TRBJ1-5; 8 nucleotides align to TRBD1. The CDR3 sequence is 13 residues long. The germline gives CDR1 MDHEN, CDR2 SYDVKM. V was clipped by 8 bases and J by 7 bases; unmatched bases: 7. CDR3 residues: CASHYRGWQPQHF. The CDR3 DNA is TGTGCCAGCCATTACAGGGGGTGGCAGCCCCAGCATTTT.

The J gene is TRBJ1-1, the V gene TRBV5-5; D possibly corresponds to TRBD1 (5 bases). The CDR3 extends over 15 amino acids. Germline loops: CDR1 SGHKS, CDR2 YYEKEE (reference sequence). With 2 bases removed from V and 2 bases from J, the gap between germline ends came to 13 bases. For the CDR3, the DNA is TGTGCCAGCAGCTTCGGGCAGGGATTTAACACTGAAGCTTTCTTT. Its translation: CASSFGQGFNTEAFF.

On this clone itself: The junction does not match germline at one end; this may be a read error. V and J are TRBV7-7 and TRBJ2-5; D is possibly TRBD1 (5 bases). There are 15 residues in the CDR3. Germline loops: CDR1 SSHAT, CDR2 FNYEAQ (reference sequence). The chain's CDR3 is CASSPSGRTQETQYF. The CDR3 bases are TGTGCTAGCAGCCCTTCGGGCAGGACACAAGAGACCCAGTACTTC. Full variable domain (missing parts from reference TRBV7-7 and TRBJ2-5): GAGVSQSPRYKVTKRGQDVTLRCDPISSHATLYWYQQALGQGPEFLTYFNYEAQPDKSGLPSDRFSAERPEGSISTLTIQRTEQRDSAMYRCASSPSGRTQETQYFGPGTRLLVL.